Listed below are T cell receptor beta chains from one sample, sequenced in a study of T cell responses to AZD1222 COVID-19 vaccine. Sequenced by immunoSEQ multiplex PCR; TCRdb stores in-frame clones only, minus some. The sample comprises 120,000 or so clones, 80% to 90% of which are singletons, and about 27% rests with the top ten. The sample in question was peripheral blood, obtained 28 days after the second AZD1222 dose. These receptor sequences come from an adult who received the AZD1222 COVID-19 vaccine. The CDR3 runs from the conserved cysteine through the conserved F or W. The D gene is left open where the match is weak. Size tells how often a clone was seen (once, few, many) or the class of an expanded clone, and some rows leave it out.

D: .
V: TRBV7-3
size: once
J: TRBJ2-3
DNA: TGTGCCAGCAGCTTTTTGGGGGCCCCGGGGGATACGCAGTATTTT
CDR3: CASSFLGAPGDTQYF

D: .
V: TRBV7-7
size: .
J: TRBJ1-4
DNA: TGTGCTAGCAGCTTAGGACCTAGGTCGGAACTGTTTTTT
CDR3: CASSLGPRSELFF

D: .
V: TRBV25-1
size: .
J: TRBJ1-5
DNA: TGTGCCAGCAGTGAATATGGGGGAGGAAATCAGCCCCAGCATTTT
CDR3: CASSEYGGGNQPQHF

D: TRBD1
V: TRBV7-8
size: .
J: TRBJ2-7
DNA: TGTGCCAGCAGCTTAGTCTGGGCCGGGACAGCCAACTACGAGCAGTACTTC
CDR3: CASSLVWAGTANYEQYF

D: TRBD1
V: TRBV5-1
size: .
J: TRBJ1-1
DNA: TGCGCCAGCAGCCCCCGGGACAGAGGTTCTGTTCAAGCTTTCTTT
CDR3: CASSPRDRGSVQAFF

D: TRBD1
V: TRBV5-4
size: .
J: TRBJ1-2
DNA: TGTGCCAGCAGCCAACAGGGACAGGGGGCAAAAGGCTACACCTTC
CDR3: CASSQQGQGAKGYTF

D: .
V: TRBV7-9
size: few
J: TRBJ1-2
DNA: TGTGCCAGCAGCTTAGCTGAGGTCCGGAGCTATGGCTACACCTTC
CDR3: CASSLAEVRSYGYTF

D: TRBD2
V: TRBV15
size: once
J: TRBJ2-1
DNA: TGTGCCACCAGCAGAGATCTACCGAGACTAGCGTACAATGAGCAGTTCTTC
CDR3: CATSRDLPRLAYNEQFF

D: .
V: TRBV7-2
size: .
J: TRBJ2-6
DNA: TGTGCCAGCAGCCCAGACGGTCTCGGGGCCAACGTCCTGACTTTC
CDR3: CASSPDGLGANVLTF

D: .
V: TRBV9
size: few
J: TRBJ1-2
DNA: TGTGCCAGCAGCCCCCCAGGGTATCATGGCTACACCTTC
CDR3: CASSPPGYHGYTF

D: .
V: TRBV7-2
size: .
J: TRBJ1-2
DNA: TGTGCCAGCAGTTGGGGGACATATGGCTACACCTTC
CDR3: CASSWGTYGYTF

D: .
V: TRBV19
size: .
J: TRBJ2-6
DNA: TGTGCCACCAACAACATCAACTCTGGGGCCAACGTCCTGACTTTC
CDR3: CATNNINSGANVLTF

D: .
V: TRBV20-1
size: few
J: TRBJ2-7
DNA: TGCAGTGCTAGAACTGCGGGACAGCAGTACTTC
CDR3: CSARTAGQQYF

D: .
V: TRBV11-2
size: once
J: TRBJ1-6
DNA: TGTGCCAGCAGCATCGGGAGGTATAATTCACCCCTCCACTTT
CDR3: CASSIGRYNSPLHF

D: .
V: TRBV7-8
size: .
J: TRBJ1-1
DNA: TGTGCCAGCAGCTTAGTAATGGCGTGGAACACTGAAGCTTTCTTT
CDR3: CASSLVMAWNTEAFF

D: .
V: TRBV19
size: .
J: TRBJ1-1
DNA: TGTGCCAGTGTTGTGGGAGGACAGCTGAACACTGAAGCTTTCTTT
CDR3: CASVVGGQLNTEAFF

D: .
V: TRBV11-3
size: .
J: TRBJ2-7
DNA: TGTGCCAGCAGCTTAGCAGGGCCACCCTACGAGCAGTACTTC
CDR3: CASSLAGPPYEQYF

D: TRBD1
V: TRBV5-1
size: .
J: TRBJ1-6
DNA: TGCGCCAGCAGCCCGACAGGGGGTTCGTCACCCCTCCACTTT
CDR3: CASSPTGGSSPLHF

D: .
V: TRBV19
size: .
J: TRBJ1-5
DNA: TGTGCCAGTAGTCTTGAAGGGGGTGAGGGTCAGCCCCAGCATTTT
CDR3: CASSLEGGEGQPQHF

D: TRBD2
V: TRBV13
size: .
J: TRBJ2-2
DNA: TGTGCCAGCAGCCTAACTAGCGGGGGGGCCCCCGGGGAGCTGTTTTTT
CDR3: CASSLTSGGAPGELFF

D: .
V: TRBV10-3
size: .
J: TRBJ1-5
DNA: TGTGCCATCAGTGAGTCTTCAGGAGGGAGTGGTCTGGGTCAGCCCCAGCATTTT
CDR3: CAISESSGGSGLGQPQHF

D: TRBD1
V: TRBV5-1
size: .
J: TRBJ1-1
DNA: TGCGCCAGCAGCGCCCCAGACAGGGACACTGAAGCTTTCTTT
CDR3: CASSAPDRDTEAFF

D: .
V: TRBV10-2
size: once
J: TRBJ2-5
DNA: TGCGCCAGCAGTGGAAGTGACCGACGAGGGACCCAGTACTTC
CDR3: CASSGSDRRGTQYF

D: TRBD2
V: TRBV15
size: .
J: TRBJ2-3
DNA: TGTGCCACCAGCAGACCTCGGGCTAGCGGGGTTGCTAGCACAGATACGCAGTATTTT
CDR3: CATSRPRASGVASTDTQYF

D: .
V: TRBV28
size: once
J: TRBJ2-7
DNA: TGTGCCACCCGAGGGCTCCGATACGAGCAGTACTTC
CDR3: CATRGLRYEQYF

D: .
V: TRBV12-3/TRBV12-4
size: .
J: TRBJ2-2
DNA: TGTGCCAGCAGTTTACAGACTACCGGGGAGCTGTTTTTT
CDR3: CASSLQTTGELFF

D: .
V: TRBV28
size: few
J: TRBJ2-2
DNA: TGTGCCAGCCAAAATGTAGTAGGCGGGACTTACAACACCGGGGAGCTGTTTTTT
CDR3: CASQNVVGGTYNTGELFF

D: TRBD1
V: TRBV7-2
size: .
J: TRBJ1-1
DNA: TGTGCCAGCAGCAGGACAGGGGGGACTGAAGCTTTCTTT
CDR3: CASSRTGGTEAFF

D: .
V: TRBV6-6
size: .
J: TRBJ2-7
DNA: TGTGCCAGCAGTCTAGACAGGAGCGAGCAGTACTTC
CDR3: CASSLDRSEQYF

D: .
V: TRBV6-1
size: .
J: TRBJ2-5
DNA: TGTGCCAGCAGTTCTCCGGTGGGTGCTCAAGAGACCCAGTACTTC
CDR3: CASSSPVGAQETQYF

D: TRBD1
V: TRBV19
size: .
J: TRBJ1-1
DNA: TGTGCCAGTAGTATGACAGGGGGCGCTTCCACTGAAGCTTTCTTT
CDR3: CASSMTGGASTEAFF

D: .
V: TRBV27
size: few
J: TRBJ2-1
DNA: TGTGCCAGCAACTCCTGGGGCAATGAGCAGTTCTTC
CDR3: CASNSWGNEQFF

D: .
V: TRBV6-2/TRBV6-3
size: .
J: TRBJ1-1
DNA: TGTGCCAGCAGTCCCCTCAGGGATGGGAACACTGAAGCTTTCTTT
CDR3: CASSPLRDGNTEAFF

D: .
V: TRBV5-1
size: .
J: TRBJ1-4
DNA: TGCGCCAGCAGCTTGGAAGTTTGGGGCGCGGAACTGTTTTTT
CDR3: CASSLEVWGAELFF

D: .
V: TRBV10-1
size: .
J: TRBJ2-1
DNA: TGCGCCAGCAGTGAGGGGGCCTGGAAACAGTTCTTC
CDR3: CASSEGAWKQFF

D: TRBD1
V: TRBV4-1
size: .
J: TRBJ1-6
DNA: TGCGCCAGCGCCAGGGACAGGGTCGGTAATTCACCCCTCCACTTT
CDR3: CASARDRVGNSPLHF

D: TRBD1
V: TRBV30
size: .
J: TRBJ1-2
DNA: TGTGCCTGGACCGGGGACAGGGCCTTCTATGGCTACACCTTC
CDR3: CAWTGDRAFYGYTF

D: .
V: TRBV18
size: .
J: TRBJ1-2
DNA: TGTGCCAGCTCTGATGATCCGGCGGGGAACGCCTATGGCTACACCTTC
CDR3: CASSDDPAGNAYGYTF

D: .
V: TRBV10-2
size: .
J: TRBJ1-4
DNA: TGCGCCAGCAGTGAAGGTGAAAAACTGTTTTTT
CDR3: CASSEGEKLFF

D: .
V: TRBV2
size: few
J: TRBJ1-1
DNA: TGTGCCAGCAGACGGACACCACAGTTAATGAACACTGAAGCTTTCTTT
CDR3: CASRRTPQLMNTEAFF

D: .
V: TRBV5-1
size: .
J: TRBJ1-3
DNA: TGCGCCAGCAGCTTGGAAGGAAACACCATATATTTT
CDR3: CASSLEGNTIYF

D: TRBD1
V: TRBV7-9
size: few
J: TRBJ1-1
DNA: TGTGCCAGCAGCTCACAGGGGATGAACACTGAAGCTTTCTTT
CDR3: CASSSQGMNTEAFF